A selection of T cell receptor beta chains follows, all from one sample in a study of blood T cell repertoires in COVID-19. Repertoires were generated with immunoSEQ multiplex PCR, while TCRdb's copy carries only in-frame clones and drops some. The top ten clones hold about 25% of a sample with 85,000 or so clones, roughly 85% of them seen once. Sequencing was performed on peripheral blood. Source of these receptors: a man in his fifties or sixties with active or convalescent COVID-19. The CDR3 runs from the conserved cysteine through the conserved F or W. D genes are given only for firm matches. Clone size is stated in some rows and not others, as once, few, many or a class when expanded.

CDR3aa,CDR3nt,abundance,v_gene,j_gene,d_gene
CASSLGWGRYTF,TGTGCCAGCAGCTTGGGTTGGGGGCGCTACACCTTC,.,TRBV5-6,TRBJ1-2,.
CASSPRQGRYGYTF,TGTGCCAGCAGCCCCCGACAGGGTCGCTATGGCTACACCTTC,few,TRBV6-5,TRBJ1-2,TRBD1
CASSRELTRKQFF,TGTGCCAGCAGCCGAGAACTAACACGGAAGCAGTTCTTC,.,TRBV5-6,TRBJ2-1,.
CASSLEGAGSSEQYF,TGCGCCAGCAGCCTCGAGGGGGCAGGTTCGAGCGAGCAGTACTTC,.,TRBV5-1,TRBJ2-7,TRBD1
CASSLPSWDRGRRGELFF,TGTGCCAGCAGCTTACCGTCTTGGGACAGGGGGCGCCGAGGGGAGCTGTTTTTT,.,TRBV11-2,TRBJ2-2,TRBD1
CASSAQIPVGETQYF,TGTGCCAGCAGTGCCCAGATCCCGGTCGGGGAGACCCAGTACTTC,.,TRBV2,TRBJ2-5,.
CASRAAGDRDEQFF,TGTGCCAGCCGGGCGGCGGGAGATCGCGATGAGCAGTTCTTC,many,TRBV3-1/TRBV3-2,TRBJ2-1,TRBD2
CASSIQGLGNGELFF,TGTGCCAGTAGTATTCAAGGACTAGGGAACGGGGAGCTGTTTTTT,once,TRBV19,TRBJ2-2,TRBD2
CASSPTSGRVGDTQYF,TGCGCCAGCAGTCCTACTAGCGGGAGAGTTGGAGATACGCAGTATTTT,.,TRBV5-1,TRBJ2-3,TRBD2
CASSPTGGGETQYF,TGCGCCAGCAGCCCTACAGGGGGCGGAGAGACCCAGTACTTC,.,TRBV5-1,TRBJ2-5,TRBD1
CASSGGRTGGMRTEAFF,TGTGCCAGCAGCGGAGGACGGACAGGGGGAATGAGGACTGAAGCTTTCTTT,.,TRBV9,TRBJ1-1,TRBD1
CATSRDLGQGSSYNSPLHF,TGTGCCACCAGCAGAGATTTGGGCCAGGGGAGCTCCTATAATTCACCCCTCCACTTT,once,TRBV15,TRBJ1-6,.
CACPGLAGWTGELFF,TGTGCCTGCCCGGGACTAGCGGGGTGGACCGGGGAGCTGTTTTTT,once,TRBV30,TRBJ2-2,TRBD2
CASSQGTPYEQYF,TGTGCCAGCAGCCAGGGGACTCCCTACGAGCAGTACTTC,.,TRBV3-1/TRBV3-2,TRBJ2-7,.
CASSETRQGNTGELFF,TGTGCCAGCAGTGAAACTAGACAGGGGAACACCGGGGAGCTGTTTTTT,.,TRBV2,TRBJ2-2,TRBD1